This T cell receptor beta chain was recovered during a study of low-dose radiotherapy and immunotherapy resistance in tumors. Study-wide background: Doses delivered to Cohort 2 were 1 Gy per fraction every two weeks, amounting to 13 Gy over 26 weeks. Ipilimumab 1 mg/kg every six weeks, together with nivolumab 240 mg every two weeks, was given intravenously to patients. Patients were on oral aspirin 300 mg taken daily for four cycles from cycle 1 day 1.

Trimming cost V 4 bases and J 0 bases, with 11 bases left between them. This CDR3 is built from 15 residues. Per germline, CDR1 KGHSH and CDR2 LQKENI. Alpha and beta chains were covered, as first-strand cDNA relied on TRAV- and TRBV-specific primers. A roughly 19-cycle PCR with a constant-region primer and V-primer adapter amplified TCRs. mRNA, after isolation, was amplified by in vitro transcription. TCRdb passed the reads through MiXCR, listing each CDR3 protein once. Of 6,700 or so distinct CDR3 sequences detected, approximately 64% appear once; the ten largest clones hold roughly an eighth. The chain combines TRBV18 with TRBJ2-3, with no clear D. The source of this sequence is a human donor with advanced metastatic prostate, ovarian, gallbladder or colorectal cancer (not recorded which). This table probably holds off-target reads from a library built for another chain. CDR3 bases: TGTGCCAGCTCACAGAACGCGGCTAGCACAGATACGCAGTATTTT. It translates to CASSQNAASTDTQYF.